This TCR beta chain is drawn from a study of T-cell memory formation after mild COVID-19. General study findings and limits: CD4+ contracting clones were found mainly in CM and EM, and CD8+ ones in EMRA.

5'RACE, which relied on constant-segment primers, yielded TCR alpha and TCR beta cDNA libraries carrying sample barcodes and UMIs. TCRdb redid the calling of the 5' RACE reads with MiXCR, one entry per CDR3 protein. The data contain fewer than 500,000 distinct CDR3 sequences, nearly 25% of them singletons. A word on this clonotype: Its antigen remains unidentified.

V gave up 6 bases and J gave up 5 bases; unmatched junction bases: 11. This CDR3 is 17 amino acids long. Germline V gene data show CDR1 as SGHTA and CDR2 as FQGTGA. The sequencing sample was made of PBMCs or a T cell subset sorted from them (not recorded which). V usage is TRBV7-3 and J usage is TRBJ2-3; 13 nucleotides agree with TRBD2. The source of this sequence is an adult woman who had mild COVID-19 (a few samples of this study predate the infection). Cell type and time point are not known. CDR3 residues: CASSIGLAGAPGDTQYF. CDR3 coding DNA: TGTGCCAGCAGTATAGGACTAGCGGGAGCCCCGGGAGATACGCAGTATTTT.